These 27 T cell receptor beta chains share one sample of origin, sequenced in a study of blood T cell dynamics during melanoma immunotherapy. Measured with immunoSEQ multiplex PCR; TCRdb has only the in-frame clones, and not every one. This table has about 6,300 clones, about nine tenths appearing once. The time point here: pre-treatment baseline. The starting material was cell-free DNA from blood, obtained from a patient treated with checkpoint blockade. The receptors derive from a human donor with melanoma.

In its sample, this clone was seen once. The gene calls are TRBV29-1 and TRBJ2-6; either TRBD1 or TRBD2 may supply D (5 bases each). Per germline, CDR1 SQVTM and CDR2 ANQGSEA. Trimming removed 6 bases from V and 8 bases from J, with 17 bases in between. The CDR3 loop spans 14 amino acids. The DNA for the CDR3 is TGCAGCGTCCCCGGGACGGCGGACTCCAACGTCCTGACTTTC. Translation: CSVPGTADSNVLTF.

V usage is TRBV10-2 and J usage is TRBJ1-1; D not resolved. Trimming shortened V by 6 bases and J by 0 bases, and 2 bases separated the two germline ends. This CDR3 is 11 amino acids long. Per the germline V gene, CDR1 is WSHSY and CDR2 is SAAADI. CDR3 in amino acids: CASRMNTEAFF. The CDR3 bases are TGCGCCAGCAGGATGAACACTGAAGCTTTCTTT.

This clone was detected once. V is TRBV19 and J is TRBJ2-1; the D is unclear. Per germline, CDR1 LNHDA and CDR2 SQIVND (reference sequence). The CDR3 is 14 residues long. Trimming removed 4 bases from V and 2 bases from J, with 9 bases in between. CDR3 sequence: CASSSGLTYNEQFF. CDR3 sequence (DNA): TGTGCCAGTAGTAGCGGTCTCACCTACAATGAGCAGTTCTTC.

The chain is built from TRBV15 and TRBJ1-1; possibly TRBD1 for D (6 bases). Germline CDR1 LNHNV, CDR2 YYDKDF (reference sequence). This CDR3 is built from 15 residues. V was pared by 2 bases and J by 4 bases, with 14 bases between. CDR3 residues: CATSRTPQGSTEAFF. Here the CDR3 DNA reads TGTGCCACCAGCAGAACACCACAGGGATCCACTGAAGCTTTCTTT.

This clone showed up just a few times. The genes are TRBV19 and TRBJ2-1; 9 nucleotides match TRBD2. After removal of 3 bases from V and 0 bases from J, the junction contained 6 bases not matched to a gene. This CDR3 has 17 residues. Germline-derived CDR1 and CDR2 are LNHDA and SQIVND (reference sequence). For the CDR3, the DNA is TGTGCCAGTAGTATGCCTCTAGCGGGGAACTCCTACAATGAGCAGTTCTTC. Translation gives CASSMPLAGNSYNEQFF.

This chain joins TRBV7-2 and TRBJ2-3, with D hard to call. The CDR3 loop spans 12 amino acids. Germline values: CDR1 SGHTA, CDR2 FQGNSA. Trimming pared 6 bases from V and 3 bases from J, leaving 7 bases between. For the CDR3, the DNA is TGTGCCAGCAGTCACGGAACAGATACGCAGTATTTT. Amino acids: CASSHGTDTQYF.

The chain carries TRBV11-2 and TRBJ1-1; 9 bases are a match to TRBD1. This CDR3 comprises 15 residues. Trimming removed 0 bases from V and 8 bases from J; junction bases left unmatched: 7. The germline V gene encodes CDR1 SGHAT and CDR2 FQNNGV. This chain's CDR3 is CASSLDWTGVAEAFF. CDR3 bases: TGTGCCAGCAGCTTAGATTGGACAGGGGTCGCCGAAGCTTTCTTT.

The V gene is TRBV15, the J gene TRBJ2-1, with 7 positions matching TRBD2. Germline values: CDR1 LNHNV, CDR2 YYDKDF (reference sequence). V dropped 1 base and J dropped 3; count of bases not matched to a gene: 6. CDR3 length: 16 amino acids. The CDR3 loop is CATSRVTGGSYNEQFF. The CDR3 DNA is TGTGCCACCAGCAGAGTCACGGGAGGAAGCTACAATGAGCAGTTCTTC.

J is TRBJ2-2 and V is TRBV28; TRBD2 agrees at 12 bases. The CDR3 extends over 16 amino acids. J lost 6 bases, V lost 6 bases, and 8 bases had no gene match. CDR1 and CDR2 from the germline V gene are MDHEN and SYDVKM. The CDR3 sequence: CASRSSGRARSGELFF. Written as DNA, the CDR3 is TGTGCCAGCAGATCTAGCGGGAGGGCCAGATCCGGGGAGCTGTTTTTT.

The chain joins TRBV18 to TRBJ2-1, with 10 nucleotides matching TRBD2. Germline CDR1 KGHSH, CDR2 LQKENI. The V and J ends lost 5 bases and 1 base, in that order; junction bases with no gene match: 8. The CDR3 is made up of 17 amino acids. The CDR3 sequence: CASSSSSGSRSYNEQFF. The CDR3 DNA reads as TGTGCCAGCTCATCATCTAGCGGGAGTAGGTCCTACAATGAGCAGTTCTTC.

The chain has TRBV5-1 and TRBJ2-3; D not certain. V shed 3 bases and J shed 4 bases, with 12 bases lying between them. This CDR3 has 14 amino acids. From germline, CDR1 is SGHRS and CDR2 YFSETQ. The DNA of the CDR3 is TGCGCCAGCAGCTCTGGACCTTACCCAGATACGCAGTATTTT. This gives the protein CASSSGPYPDTQYF.

The chain employs TRBV10-3 and TRBJ1-1; D is perhaps TRBD1 (5 bases). Deletions cut 7 bases from V and 1 base from J, with 16 bases between. Per the germline V gene, CDR1 is ENHRY and CDR2 is SYGVKD. The length of the CDR3 is 15 residues. CDR3 loop: CAINRQGLSNTEAFF. CDR3 bases: TGTGCCATCAATCGGCAGGGCTTATCGAACACTGAAGCTTTCTTT.

The chain joins TRBV7-8 to TRBJ2-3, with D tentatively TRBD2 (6 bases). V was shortened by 3 bases and J by 0 bases, with 13 bases between the two germline ends. CDR1 is SGHVS, CDR2 FQNEAQ, per germline. This CDR3 is built from 16 residues. The CDR3 protein is CASSFPQAGSTDTQYF. The CDR3 DNA reads as TGTGCCAGCAGCTTCCCCCAGGCGGGAAGCACAGATACGCAGTATTTT.

The V and J genes are TRBV18 and TRBJ2-7; D gene ambiguous. Trimming shortened V by 3 bases and J by 3 bases, and 9 bases separated the two germline ends. CDR1 is KGHSH, CDR2 LQKENI, per germline. The CDR3 spans 13 residues. The CDR3 sequence is CASSPAESYEQYF. In DNA form, the CDR3 reads TGTGCCAGCTCACCGGCAGAAAGCTACGAGCAGTACTTC.

The rearrangement links TRBV29-1 to TRBJ1-5, with 10 bases lining up with TRBD1. The CDR3 contains 14 residues. Germline V gene sequence: CDR1 SQVTM, CDR2 ANQGSEA. The junction had 6 bases not matched to a gene; V was cut back by 4 bases and J by 6 bases. The CDR3 region has the DNA TGCAGCGTTGTGGACGGGACAGGGGTTCAGCCCCAGCATTTT. Its translation: CSVVDGTGVQPQHF. The variable domain in full, completed from reference TRBV29-1 and TRBJ1-5, reads SAVISQKPSRDICQRGTSLTIQCQVDSQVTMMFWYRQQPGQSLTLIATANQGSEATYESGFVIDKFPISRPNLTFSTLTVSNMSPEDSSIYLCSVVDGTGVQPQHFGDGTRLSIL.

This clone turned up a few times. J is TRBJ2-1 and V is TRBV4-3, with a tentative D call TRBD2 (5 bases). The CDR3 contains 15 residues. Germline CDR1 reads LGHNA; CDR2 reads YSLEER. The V gene lost 3 bases and the J gene lost 3 bases, with 12 bases spanning the gap. CDR3 coding DNA: TGCGCCAGCAGCCACCAAGCGGTAGACTACAATGAGCAGTTCTTC. The encoded protein is CASSHQAVDYNEQFF.

This chain connects TRBV6-1 to TRBJ2-7; TRBD2 agrees at 11 bases. This CDR3 is built from 15 residues. Germline V gene lookup returns CDR1 MNHNS and CDR2 SASEGT. The V and J ends lost 6 bases and 4 bases, in that order; junction bases with no gene match: 8. Here the CDR3 reads CASSVITSGGYEQYF. CDR3 DNA sequence: TGTGCCAGCAGCGTGATCACTAGCGGGGGTTACGAGCAGTACTTC.

The chain employs TRBV10-3 and TRBJ2-5; D may be TRBD2 (6 bases). V was clipped by 5 bases and J by 11 bases, with 21 bases between them. In germline, CDR1 is ENHRY, CDR2 SYGVKD. This CDR3 is built from 14 residues. Here the CDR3 reads CAISQGPTGREQYF. CDR3 coding DNA: TGTGCCATCAGTCAAGGCCCCACGGGCCGGGAGCAGTACTTC.

This clone was detected a few times. The chain recombines TRBV27 with TRBJ2-5; TRBD2 might be the D (5 bases). The germline V gene has CDR1 MNHEY and CDR2 SMNVEV (reference sequence). This CDR3 is 14 amino acids long. V lost 6 bases to trimming and J lost 3 bases, with 14 bases between them. The CDR3 DNA reads as TGTGCCAGCAGGCCTACTAGTCAAAAAGAGACCCAGTACTTC. It yields the protein CASRPTSQKETQYF.

The J gene is TRBJ2-7, the V gene TRBV7-8, with D perhaps TRBD1 (6 bases). The V end lost 5 bases, the J end lost 2 bases, and 13 bases lay between the germline ends. Per the germline V gene, CDR1 is SGHVS and CDR2 is FQNEAQ. This CDR3 has 14 amino acids. CDR3 sequence: CASSADRRPYEQYF. The CDR3 DNA reads as TGTGCCAGCAGCGCAGACAGGAGACCCTACGAGCAGTACTTC.

This chain joins TRBV19 and TRBJ1-5; D is unresolved. V shed 10 bases and J shed 2 bases, with 24 bases lying between them. The V gene's germline CDR1 is LNHDA and CDR2 SQIVND (reference sequence). CDR3 length: 17 residues. CDR3 coding DNA: TGTGCCACTAAGACCGACGCAATCAATAGGGGCAATCAGCCCCAGCATTTT. It is translated as CATKTDAINRGNQPQHF.

This clone was seen just once. The chain uses TRBV4-1 and TRBJ2-2; TRBD1 might be the D (5 bases). The CDR3 contains 19 residues. The V gene lost 0 bases and the J gene lost 0 bases, with 17 bases spanning the gap. The germline V gene encodes CDR1 MGHRA and CDR2 YSYEKL. The CDR3, as DNA: TGCGCCAGCAGCCAAGATTTGTCGGACAACTCCGCGAACACCGGGGAGCTGTTTTTT. Its protein product is CASSQDLSDNSANTGELFF.

The genes are TRBV5-1 and TRBJ2-7; 9 bases fit TRBD1. Trimming removed 0 bases from V and 5 bases from J; junction bases left unmatched: 9. The length of the CDR3 is 16 residues. Per germline, CDR1 SGHRS and CDR2 YFSETQ. The DNA of the CDR3 is TGCGCCAGCAGCTTGGAAGGGACAGGGAACTTCCACGAGCAGTACTTC. This sequence encodes CASSLEGTGNFHEQYF. Full variable domain (rest looked up from reference TRBV5-1 and TRBJ2-7): KAGVTQTPRYLIKTRGQQVTLSCSPISGHRSVSWYQQTPGQGLQFLFEYFSETQRNKGNFPGRFSGRQFSNSRSEMNVSTLELGDSALYLCASSLEGTGNFHEQYFGPGTRLTVT.

V and J are TRBV7-8 and TRBJ2-6; the D gene could be TRBD1 or TRBD2 (5 bases each). The CDR3 runs to 17 residues. Trimming stripped 5 bases from V and 5 bases from J, with 19 bases between. From germline, CDR1 is SGHVS and CDR2 FQNEAQ. CDR3 sequence reads: CASSQRDPQSRANVLTF. CDR3 DNA: TGTGCCAGCAGCCAGAGGGACCCACAAAGTCGGGCCAACGTCCTGACTTTC.

The chain links TRBV6-5 to TRBJ2-5, with D possibly called TRBD1 or TRBD2 (6 bases each). Germline V gives CDR1 MNHEY, CDR2 SVGAGI. The V and J ends lost 6 bases and 7 bases respectively, with 18 bases between them. This CDR3 spans 14 amino acids. DNA for the CDR3: TGTGCCAGCAGCCCGTGGCAGGGGACTGGGACCCAGTACTTC. Amino acids: CASSPWQGTGTQYF.

The J gene is TRBJ1-1, the V gene TRBV28; no clear D gene. The CDR3 runs to 14 residues. From germline, CDR1 is MDHEN and CDR2 SYDVKM. Trimming removed 5 bases from V and 2 bases from J, with 12 bases in between. Written as DNA, the CDR3 is TGTGCCAGCAGTGTAGGACGGGCAAACACTGAAGCTTTCTTT. Its protein is CASSVGRANTEAFF.

The chain employs TRBV19 and TRBJ2-7; D may be TRBD1 or TRBD2 (5 bases each). V lost 1 base, J lost 3 bases, and 13 bases lay in between. The length of the CDR3 is 15 residues. Germline CDR1 LNHDA, CDR2 SQIVND (reference sequence). In nucleotides, the CDR3 is TGTGCCAGTAGTATAGTAACGGGACCGGACTACGAGCAGTACTTC. Its translation: CASSIVTGPDYEQYF.